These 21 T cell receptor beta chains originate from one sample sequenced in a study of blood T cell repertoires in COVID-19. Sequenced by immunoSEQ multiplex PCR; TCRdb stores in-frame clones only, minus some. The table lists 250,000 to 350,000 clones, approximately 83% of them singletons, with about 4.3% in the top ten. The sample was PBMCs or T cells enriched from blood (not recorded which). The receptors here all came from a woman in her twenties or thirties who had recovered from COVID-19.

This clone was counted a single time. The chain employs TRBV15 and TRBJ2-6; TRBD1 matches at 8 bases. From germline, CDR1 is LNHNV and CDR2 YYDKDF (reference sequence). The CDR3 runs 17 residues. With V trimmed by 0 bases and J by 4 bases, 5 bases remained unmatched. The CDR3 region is CATSRDPDRVGANVLTF. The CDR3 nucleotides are TGTGCCACCAGCAGAGACCCGGACAGGGTGGGGGCCAACGTCCTGACTTTC.

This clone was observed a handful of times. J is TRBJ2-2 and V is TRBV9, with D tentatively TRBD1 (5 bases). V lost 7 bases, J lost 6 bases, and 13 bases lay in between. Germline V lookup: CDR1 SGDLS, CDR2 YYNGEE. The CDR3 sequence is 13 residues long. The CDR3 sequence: CASSRALAGELFF. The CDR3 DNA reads TGTGCCAGCTCCAGGGCTCTTGCCGGGGAGCTGTTTTTT.

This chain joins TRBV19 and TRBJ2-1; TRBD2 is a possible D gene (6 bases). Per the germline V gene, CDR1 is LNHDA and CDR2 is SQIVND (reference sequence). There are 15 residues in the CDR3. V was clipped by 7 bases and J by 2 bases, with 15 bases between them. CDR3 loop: CASKKERAPYNEQFF. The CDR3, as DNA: TGTGCCAGTAAGAAGGAGCGGGCCCCCTACAATGAGCAGTTCTTC.

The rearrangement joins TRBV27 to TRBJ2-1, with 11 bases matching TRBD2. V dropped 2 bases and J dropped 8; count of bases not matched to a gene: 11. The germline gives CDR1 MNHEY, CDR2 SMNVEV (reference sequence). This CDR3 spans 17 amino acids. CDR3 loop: CASSLTASGGYIYEQFF. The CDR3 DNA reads TGTGCCAGCAGTTTAACGGCTAGCGGGGGGTATATCTATGAGCAGTTCTTC.

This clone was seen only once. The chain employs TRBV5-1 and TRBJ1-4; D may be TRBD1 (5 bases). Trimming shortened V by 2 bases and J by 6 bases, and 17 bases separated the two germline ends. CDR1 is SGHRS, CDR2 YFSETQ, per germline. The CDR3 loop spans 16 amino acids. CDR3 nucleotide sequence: TGCGCCAGCAGCTTTGAGGCGGGACGAGGCGATGAAAAACTGTTTTTT. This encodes CASSFEAGRGDEKLFF.

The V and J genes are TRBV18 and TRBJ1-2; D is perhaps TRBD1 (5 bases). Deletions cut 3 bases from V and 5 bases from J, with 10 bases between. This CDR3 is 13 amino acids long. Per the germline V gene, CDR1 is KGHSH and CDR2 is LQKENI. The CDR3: CASSPREGYGYTF. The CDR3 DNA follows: TGTGCCAGCTCACCGAGGGAGGGGTATGGCTACACCTTC.

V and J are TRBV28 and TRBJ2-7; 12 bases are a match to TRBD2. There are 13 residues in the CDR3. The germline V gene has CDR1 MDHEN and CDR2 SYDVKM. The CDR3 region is CASSGGDWYEQYF. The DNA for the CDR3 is TGTGCTTCTAGCGGGGGGGATTGGTACGAGCAGTACTTC.

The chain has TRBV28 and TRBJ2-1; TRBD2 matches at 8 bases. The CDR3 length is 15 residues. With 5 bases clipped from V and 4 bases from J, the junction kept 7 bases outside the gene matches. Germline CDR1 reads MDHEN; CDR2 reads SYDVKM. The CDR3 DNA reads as TGTGCCAGCAGTCCCTCCGGGACTAGATACAATGAGCAGTTCTTC. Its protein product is CASSPSGTRYNEQFF.

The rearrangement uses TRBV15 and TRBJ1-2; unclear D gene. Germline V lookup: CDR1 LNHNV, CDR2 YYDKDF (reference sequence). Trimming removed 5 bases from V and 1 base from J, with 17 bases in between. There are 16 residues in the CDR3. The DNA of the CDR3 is TGTGCCACCAGCGTCCTCGCGGGGTTGGGTAACTATGGCTACACCTTC. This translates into CATSVLAGLGNYGYTF.

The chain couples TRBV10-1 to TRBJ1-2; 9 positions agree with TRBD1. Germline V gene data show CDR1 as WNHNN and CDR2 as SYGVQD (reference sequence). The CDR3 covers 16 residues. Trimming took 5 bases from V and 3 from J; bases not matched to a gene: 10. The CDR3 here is CASSTDRGERDYGYTF. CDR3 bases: TGCGCCAGCAGTACAGACAGGGGGGAGCGGGACTATGGCTACACCTTC.

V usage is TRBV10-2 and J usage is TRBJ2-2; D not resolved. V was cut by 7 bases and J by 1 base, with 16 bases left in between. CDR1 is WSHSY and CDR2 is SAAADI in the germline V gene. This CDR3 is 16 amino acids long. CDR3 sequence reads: CASTPSPSMNTGELFF. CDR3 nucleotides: TGCGCCAGCACTCCGAGCCCCTCTATGAACACCGGGGAGCTGTTTTTT.

CDR3 nucleotides: TGCGCCAGCAGTTCAGGGGGAGGAGATACGCAGTATTTT. Protein: CASSSGGGDTQYF. The chain links TRBV5-1 to TRBJ2-3, with D tentatively TRBD1 (7 bases). The CDR3 covers 13 residues. With 5 bases removed from V and 5 bases from J, the gap between germline ends came to 12 bases. Germline CDR1 and CDR2: SGHRS and YFSETQ.

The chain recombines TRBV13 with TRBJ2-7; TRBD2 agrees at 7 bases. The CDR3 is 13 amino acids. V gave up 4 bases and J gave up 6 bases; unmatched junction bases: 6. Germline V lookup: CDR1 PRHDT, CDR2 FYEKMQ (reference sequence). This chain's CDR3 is CASSWGGSAEQYF. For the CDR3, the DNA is TGTGCCAGCAGCTGGGGGGGATCGGCCGAGCAGTACTTC.

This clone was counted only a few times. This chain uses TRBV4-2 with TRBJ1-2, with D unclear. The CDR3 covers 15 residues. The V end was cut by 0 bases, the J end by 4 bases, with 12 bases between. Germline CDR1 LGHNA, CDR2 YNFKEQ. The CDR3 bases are TGTGCCAGCAGCCAAGATAAGGCAGAGGGCTATGGCTACACCTTC. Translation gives CASSQDKAEGYGYTF.

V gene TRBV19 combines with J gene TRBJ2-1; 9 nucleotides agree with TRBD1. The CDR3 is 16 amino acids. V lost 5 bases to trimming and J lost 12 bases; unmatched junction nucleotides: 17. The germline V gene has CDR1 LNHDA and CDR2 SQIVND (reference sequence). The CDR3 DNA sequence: TGTGCCAGTAGTCCCTCCGCCCCCGGGACAGGGCTGGGGCAGTTCTTC. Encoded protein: CASSPSAPGTGLGQFF.

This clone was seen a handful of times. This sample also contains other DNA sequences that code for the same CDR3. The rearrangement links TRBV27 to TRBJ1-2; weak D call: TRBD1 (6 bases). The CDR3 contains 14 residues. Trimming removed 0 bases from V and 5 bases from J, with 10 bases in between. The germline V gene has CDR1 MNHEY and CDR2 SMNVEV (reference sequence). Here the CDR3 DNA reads TGTGCCAGCAGTTTATCTGGGCAGGGGTATGGCTACACCTTC. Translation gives CASSLSGQGYGYTF.

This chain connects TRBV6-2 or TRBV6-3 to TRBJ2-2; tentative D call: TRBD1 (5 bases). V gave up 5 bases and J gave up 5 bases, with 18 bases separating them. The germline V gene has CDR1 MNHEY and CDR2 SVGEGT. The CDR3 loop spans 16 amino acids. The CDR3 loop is CASSRRDGHLTGELFF. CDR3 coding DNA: TGTGCCAGCAGTCGACGCGACGGACATCTAACCGGGGAGCTGTTTTTT.

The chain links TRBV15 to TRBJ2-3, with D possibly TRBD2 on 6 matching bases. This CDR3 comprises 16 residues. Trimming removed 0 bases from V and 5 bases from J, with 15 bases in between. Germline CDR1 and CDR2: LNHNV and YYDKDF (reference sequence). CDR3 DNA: TGTGCCACCAGCAGAGATTCCGGAGGGAGTAAAGATACGCAGTATTTT. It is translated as CATSRDSGGSKDTQYF.

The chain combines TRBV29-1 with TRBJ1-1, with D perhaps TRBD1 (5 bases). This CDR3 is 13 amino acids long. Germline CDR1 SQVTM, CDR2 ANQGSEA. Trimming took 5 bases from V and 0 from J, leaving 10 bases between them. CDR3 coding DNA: TGCAGCGTTAGGGGACTCCTGAACACTGAAGCTTTCTTT. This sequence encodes CSVRGLLNTEAFF.

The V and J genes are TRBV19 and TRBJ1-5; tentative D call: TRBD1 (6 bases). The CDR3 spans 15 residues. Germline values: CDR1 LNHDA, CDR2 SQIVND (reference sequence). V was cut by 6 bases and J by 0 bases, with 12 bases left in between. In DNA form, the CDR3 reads TGTGCCAGTAGCACGGACAGCTATAGCAATCAGCCCCAGCATTTT. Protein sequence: CASSTDSYSNQPQHF.

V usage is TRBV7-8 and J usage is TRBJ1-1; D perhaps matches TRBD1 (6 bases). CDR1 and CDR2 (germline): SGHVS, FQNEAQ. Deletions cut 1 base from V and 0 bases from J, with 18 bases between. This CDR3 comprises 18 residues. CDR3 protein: CASSLVSLSGAMNTEAFF. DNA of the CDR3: TGTGCCAGCAGCTTAGTTTCGTTGTCAGGGGCGATGAACACTGAAGCTTTCTTT.